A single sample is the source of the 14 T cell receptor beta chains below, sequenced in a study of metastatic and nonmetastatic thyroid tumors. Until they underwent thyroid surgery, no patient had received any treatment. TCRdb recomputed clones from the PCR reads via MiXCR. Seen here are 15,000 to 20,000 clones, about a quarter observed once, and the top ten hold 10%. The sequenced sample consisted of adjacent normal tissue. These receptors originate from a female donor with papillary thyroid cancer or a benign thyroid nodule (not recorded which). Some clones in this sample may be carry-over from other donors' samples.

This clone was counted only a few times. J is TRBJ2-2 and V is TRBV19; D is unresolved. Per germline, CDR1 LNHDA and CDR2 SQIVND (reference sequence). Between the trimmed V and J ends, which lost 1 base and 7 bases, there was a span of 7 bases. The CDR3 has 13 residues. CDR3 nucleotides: TGTGCCAGTAGTATAGGCGTACACGGGGAGCTGTTTTTT. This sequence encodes CASSIGVHGELFF.

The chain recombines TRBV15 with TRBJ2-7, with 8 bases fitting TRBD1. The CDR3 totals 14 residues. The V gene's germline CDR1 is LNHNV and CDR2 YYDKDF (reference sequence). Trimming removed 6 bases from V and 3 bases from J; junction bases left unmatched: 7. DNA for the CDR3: TGTGCCACCAGGGGAGACAGGGGTCTCTACGAGCAGTACTTC. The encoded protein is CATRGDRGLYEQYF.

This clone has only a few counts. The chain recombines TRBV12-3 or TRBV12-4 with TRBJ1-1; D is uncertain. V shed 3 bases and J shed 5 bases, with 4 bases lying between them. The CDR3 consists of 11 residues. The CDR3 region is CASSFWTEAFF. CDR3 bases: TGTGCCAGCAGTTTTTGGACTGAAGCTTTCTTT.

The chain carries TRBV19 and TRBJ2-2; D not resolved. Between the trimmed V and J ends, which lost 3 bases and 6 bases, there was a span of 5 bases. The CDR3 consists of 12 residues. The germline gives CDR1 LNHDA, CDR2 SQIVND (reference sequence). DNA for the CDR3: TGTGCCAGTAGTATCAAGCCCGGGGAGCTGTTTTTT. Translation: CASSIKPGELFF.

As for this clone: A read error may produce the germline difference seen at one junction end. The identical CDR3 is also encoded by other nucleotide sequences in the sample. CDR3 nucleotide sequence: TGTGCTAGCAGTCGACAGCCCTACGAGCAGTACTTC. Translating it yields CASSRQPYEQYF. The chain has TRBV28 and TRBJ2-7; a possible D gene is TRBD1 (5 bases). CDR1 and CDR2 (germline): MDHEN, SYDVKM. This CDR3 comprises 12 residues.

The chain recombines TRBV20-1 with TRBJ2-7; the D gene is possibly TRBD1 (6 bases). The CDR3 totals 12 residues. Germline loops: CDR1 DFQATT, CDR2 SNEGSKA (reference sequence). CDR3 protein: CSLLQGNNEQYF. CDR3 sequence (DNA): TGCAGCCTGCTACAGGGTAATAACGAGCAGTACTTC.

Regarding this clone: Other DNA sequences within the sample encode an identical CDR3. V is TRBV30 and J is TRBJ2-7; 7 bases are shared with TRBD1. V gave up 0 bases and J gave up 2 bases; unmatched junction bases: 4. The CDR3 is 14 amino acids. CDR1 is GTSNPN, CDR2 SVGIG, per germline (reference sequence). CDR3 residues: CAWSVSGTAYEQYF. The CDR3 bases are TGTGCCTGGAGTGTCTCCGGGACAGCCTACGAGCAGTACTTC. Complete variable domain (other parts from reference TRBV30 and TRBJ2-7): SQTIHQWPATLVQPVGSPLSLECTVEGTSNPNLYWYRQAAGRGLQLLFYSVGIGQISSEVPQNLSASRPQDRQFILSSKKLLLSDSGFYLCAWSVSGTAYEQYFGPGTRLTVT.

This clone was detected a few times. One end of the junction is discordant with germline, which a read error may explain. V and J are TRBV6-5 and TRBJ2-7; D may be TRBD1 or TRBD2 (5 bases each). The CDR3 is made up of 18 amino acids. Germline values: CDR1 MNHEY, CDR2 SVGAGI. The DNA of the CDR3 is TGTGCCAGCAGTTACTGCGGGTTTGGCGTGGGGGTTGTCGACGAGCCGTACTTC. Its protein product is CASSYCGFGVGVVDEPYF.

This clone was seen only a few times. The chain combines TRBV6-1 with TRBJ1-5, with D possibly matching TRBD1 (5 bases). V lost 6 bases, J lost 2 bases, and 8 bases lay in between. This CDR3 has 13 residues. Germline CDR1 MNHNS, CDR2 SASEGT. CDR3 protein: CASRRGGNQPQHF. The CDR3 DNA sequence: TGTGCCAGCAGGAGGGGTGGCAATCAGCCCCAGCATTTT.

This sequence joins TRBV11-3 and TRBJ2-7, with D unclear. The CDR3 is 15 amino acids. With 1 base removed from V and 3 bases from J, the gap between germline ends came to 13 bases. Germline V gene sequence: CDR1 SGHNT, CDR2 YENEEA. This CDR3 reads CASSLGGSVNYEQYF. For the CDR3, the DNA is TGTGCCAGCAGCTTAGGCGGAAGCGTTAACTACGAGCAGTACTTC.

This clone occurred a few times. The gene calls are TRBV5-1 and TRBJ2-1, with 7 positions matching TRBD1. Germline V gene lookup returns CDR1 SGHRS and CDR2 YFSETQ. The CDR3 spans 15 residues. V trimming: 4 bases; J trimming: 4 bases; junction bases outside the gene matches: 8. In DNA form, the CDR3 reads TGCGCCAGCAGCATCGGGACAGTACTTTACAATGAGCAGTTCTTC. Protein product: CASSIGTVLYNEQFF.

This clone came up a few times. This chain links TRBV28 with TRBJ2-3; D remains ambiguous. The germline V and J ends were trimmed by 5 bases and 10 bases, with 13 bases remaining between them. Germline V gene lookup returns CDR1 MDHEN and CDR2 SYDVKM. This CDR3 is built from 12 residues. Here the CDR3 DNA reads TGTGCCAGCAGTGTCACGGACCGGTCGCAGTATTTT. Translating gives CASSVTDRSQYF.

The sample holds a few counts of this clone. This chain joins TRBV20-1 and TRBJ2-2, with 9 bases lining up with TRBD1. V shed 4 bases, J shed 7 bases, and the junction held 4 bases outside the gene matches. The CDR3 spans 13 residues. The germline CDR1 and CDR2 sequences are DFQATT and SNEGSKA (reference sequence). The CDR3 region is CSAKQGAGGELFF. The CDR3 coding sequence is TGCAGTGCTAAACAGGGGGCCGGCGGGGAGCTGTTTTTT.

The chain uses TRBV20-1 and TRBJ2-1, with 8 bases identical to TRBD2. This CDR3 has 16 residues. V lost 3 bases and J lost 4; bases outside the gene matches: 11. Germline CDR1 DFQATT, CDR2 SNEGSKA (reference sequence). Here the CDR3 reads CSARVSGTRSYNEQFF. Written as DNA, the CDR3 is TGCAGTGCTAGGGTTAGCGGGACACGGTCATACAATGAGCAGTTCTTC.